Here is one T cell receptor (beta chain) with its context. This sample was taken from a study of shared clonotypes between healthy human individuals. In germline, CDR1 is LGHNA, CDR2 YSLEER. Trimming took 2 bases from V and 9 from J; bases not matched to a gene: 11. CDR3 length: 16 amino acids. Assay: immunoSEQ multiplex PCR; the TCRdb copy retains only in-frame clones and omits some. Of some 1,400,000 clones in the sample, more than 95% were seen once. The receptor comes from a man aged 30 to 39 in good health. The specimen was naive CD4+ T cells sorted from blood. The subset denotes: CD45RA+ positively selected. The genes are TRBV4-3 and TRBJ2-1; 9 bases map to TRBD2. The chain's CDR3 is CASSQRLFELAGEQFF. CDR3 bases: TGCGCCAGCAGCCAAAGGCTCTTCGAACTAGCGGGTGAGCAGTTCTTC.